The clone carrying this T cell receptor (beta chain) was observed at least ten times. The junction does not match germline at one end; this may be a read error. Germline values: CDR1 SEHNR, CDR2 FQNEAQ (reference sequence). The CDR3 contains 14 residues. The entry originates in a study of T-cell memory formation after mild COVID-19. TCRdb analysed the 5' RACE reads with MiXCR anew, one entry per CDR3 protein. This sample has more than 450,000 distinct CDR3 sequences, with about 20% found just once. The clonotype comes from an adult woman who had mild COVID-19 (a few samples of this study predate the infection). Cell type and time point are not known. Material for sequencing was PBMCs or a T cell subset sorted from them (not recorded which). This chain links TRBV7-9 with TRBJ2-7; the D gene could be TRBD1 or TRBD2 (5 bases each). The DNA of the CDR3 is TGCGCCAGCAGCTCCGGGACGGCTCCCTACGAGCAGTACTTC. Its translation is CASSSGTAPYEQYF.